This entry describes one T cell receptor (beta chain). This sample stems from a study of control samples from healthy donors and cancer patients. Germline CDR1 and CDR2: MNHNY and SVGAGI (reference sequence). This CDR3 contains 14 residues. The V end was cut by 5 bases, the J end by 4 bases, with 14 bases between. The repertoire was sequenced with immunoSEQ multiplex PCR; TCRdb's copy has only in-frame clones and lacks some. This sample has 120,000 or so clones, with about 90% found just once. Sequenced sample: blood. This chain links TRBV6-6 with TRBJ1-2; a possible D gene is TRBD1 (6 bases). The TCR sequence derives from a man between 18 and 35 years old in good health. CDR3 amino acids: CASSTMTGIYGYTF. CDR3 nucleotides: TGTGCCAGCAGTACTATGACAGGAATCTATGGCTACACCTTC.